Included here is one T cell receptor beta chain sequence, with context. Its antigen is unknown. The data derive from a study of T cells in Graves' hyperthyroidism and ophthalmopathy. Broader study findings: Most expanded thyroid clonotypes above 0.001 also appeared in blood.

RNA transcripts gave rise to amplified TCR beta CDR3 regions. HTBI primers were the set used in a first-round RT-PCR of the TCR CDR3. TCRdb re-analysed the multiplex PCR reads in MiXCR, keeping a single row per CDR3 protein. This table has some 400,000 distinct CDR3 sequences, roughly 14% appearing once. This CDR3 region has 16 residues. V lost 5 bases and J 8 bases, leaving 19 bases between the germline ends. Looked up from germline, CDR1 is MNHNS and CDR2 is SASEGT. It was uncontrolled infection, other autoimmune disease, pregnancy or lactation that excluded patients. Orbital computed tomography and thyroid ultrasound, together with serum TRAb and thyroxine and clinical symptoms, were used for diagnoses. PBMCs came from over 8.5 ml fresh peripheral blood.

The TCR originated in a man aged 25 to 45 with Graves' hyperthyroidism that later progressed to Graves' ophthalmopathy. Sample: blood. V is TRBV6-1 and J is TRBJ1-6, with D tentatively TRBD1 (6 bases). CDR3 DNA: TGTGCCAGCAGTTCCCTCAGACAGGACCGCTATTCACCCCTCCACTTT. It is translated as CASSSLRQDRYSPLHF.